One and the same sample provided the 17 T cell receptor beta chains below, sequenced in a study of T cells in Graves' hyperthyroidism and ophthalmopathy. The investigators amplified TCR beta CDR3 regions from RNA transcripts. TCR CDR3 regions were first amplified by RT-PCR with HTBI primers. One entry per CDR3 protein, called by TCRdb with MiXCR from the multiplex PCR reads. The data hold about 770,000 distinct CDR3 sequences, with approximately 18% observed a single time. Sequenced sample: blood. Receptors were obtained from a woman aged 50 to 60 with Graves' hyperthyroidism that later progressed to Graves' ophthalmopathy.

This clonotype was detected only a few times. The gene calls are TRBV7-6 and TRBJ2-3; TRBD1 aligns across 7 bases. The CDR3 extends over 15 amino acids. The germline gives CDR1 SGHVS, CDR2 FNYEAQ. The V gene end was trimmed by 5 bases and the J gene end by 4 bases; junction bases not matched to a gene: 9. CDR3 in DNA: TGTGCCAGCAGCAATACAGGGGTGCCTCCAGATACGCAGTATTTT. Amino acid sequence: CASSNTGVPPDTQYF.

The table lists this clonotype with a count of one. Here the CDR3 reads CASSAIRDGKYNEQFF. CDR3 bases: TGTGCCAGCAGTGCTATCCGGGACGGGAAATACAATGAGCAGTTCTTC. The rearrangement links TRBV25-1 to TRBJ2-1, with D perhaps being TRBD1 or TRBD2 (5 bases each). Germline values: CDR1 MGHDK, CDR2 SYGVNS. The length of the CDR3 is 16 residues. V lost 4 bases and J 4 bases, leaving 17 bases between the germline ends.

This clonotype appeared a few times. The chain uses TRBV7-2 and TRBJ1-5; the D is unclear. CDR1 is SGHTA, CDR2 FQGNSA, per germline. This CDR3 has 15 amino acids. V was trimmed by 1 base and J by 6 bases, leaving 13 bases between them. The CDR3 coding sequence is TGTGCCAGCAGCTTAGAGCCCGCTCCTACTCAGCCCCAGCATTTT. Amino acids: CASSLEPAPTQPQHF.

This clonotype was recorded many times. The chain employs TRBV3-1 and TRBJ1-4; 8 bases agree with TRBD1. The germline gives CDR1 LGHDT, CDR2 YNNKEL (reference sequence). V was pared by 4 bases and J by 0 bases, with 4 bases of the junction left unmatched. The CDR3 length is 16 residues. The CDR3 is CASSLRQGTTNEKLFF. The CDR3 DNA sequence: TGTGCCAGCAGCCTACGACAGGGGACAACTAATGAAAAACTGTTTTTT.

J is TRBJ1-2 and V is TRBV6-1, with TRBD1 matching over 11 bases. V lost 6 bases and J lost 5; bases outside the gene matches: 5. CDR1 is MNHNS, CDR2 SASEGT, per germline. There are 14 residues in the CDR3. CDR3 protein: CASRKDRGPYGYTF. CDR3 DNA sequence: TGTGCCAGCAGAAAGGACAGGGGGCCTTATGGCTACACCTTC.

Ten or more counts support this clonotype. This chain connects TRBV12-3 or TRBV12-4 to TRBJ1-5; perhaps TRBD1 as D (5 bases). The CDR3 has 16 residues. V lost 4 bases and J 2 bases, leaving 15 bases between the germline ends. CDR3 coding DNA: TGTGCCAGCAGTTCCCGGCTACAGGTGGGCAATCAGCCCCAGCATTTT. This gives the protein CASSSRLQVGNQPQHF.

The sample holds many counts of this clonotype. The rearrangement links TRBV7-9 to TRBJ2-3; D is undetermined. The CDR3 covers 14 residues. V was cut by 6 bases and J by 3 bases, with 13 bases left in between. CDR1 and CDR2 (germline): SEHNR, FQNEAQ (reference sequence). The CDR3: CASRPTGLTDTQYF. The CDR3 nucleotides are TGTGCCAGCAGGCCTACCGGGCTGACAGATACGCAGTATTTT.

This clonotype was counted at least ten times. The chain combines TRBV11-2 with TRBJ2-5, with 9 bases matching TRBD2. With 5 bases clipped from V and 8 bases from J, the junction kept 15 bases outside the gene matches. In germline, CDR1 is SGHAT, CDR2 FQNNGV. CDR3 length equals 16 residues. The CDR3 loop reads CASSPNRGSGGVTQYF. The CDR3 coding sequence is TGTGCCAGCAGCCCAAATCGGGGTAGCGGGGGCGTTACCCAGTACTTC. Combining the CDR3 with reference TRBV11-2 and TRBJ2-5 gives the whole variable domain EAGVAQSPRYKIIEKRQSVAFWCNPISGHATLYWYQQILGQGPKLLIQFQNNGVVDDSQLPKDRFSAERLKGVDSTLKIQPAKLEDSAVYLCASSPNRGSGGVTQYFGPGTRLLVL.

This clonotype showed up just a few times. CDR3 loop: CASSATGSRVEGEQYF. In DNA form, the CDR3 reads TGCGCCAGCAGCGCGACCGGGAGCCGGGTCGAGGGCGAGCAGTACTTC. V is TRBV5-1 and J is TRBJ2-7, with D possibly being TRBD2 (6 bases). The V gene lost 4 bases and the J gene lost 6 bases, with 23 bases spanning the gap. The CDR3 has 16 amino acids. Germline-derived CDR1 and CDR2 are SGHRS and YFSETQ.

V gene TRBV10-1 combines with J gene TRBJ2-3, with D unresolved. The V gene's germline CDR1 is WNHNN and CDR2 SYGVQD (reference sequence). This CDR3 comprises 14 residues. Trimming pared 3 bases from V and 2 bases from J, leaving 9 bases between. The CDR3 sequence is CASSDGSYTDTQYF. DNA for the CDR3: TGCGCCAGCAGTGACGGCAGTTACACAGATACGCAGTATTTT.

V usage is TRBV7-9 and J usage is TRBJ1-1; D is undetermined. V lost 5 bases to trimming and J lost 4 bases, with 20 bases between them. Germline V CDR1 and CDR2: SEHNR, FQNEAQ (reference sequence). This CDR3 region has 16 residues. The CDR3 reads CASSQEARGGGTEAFF. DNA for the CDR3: TGTGCCAGCAGCCAAGAGGCACGTGGCGGCGGCACTGAAGCTTTCTTT.

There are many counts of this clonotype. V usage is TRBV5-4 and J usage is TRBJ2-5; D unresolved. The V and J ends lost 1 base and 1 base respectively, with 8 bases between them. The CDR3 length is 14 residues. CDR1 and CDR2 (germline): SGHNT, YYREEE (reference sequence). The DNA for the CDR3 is TGTGCCAGCAGCTTGACCAAAACCCAAGAGACCCAGTACTTC. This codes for CASSLTKTQETQYF.

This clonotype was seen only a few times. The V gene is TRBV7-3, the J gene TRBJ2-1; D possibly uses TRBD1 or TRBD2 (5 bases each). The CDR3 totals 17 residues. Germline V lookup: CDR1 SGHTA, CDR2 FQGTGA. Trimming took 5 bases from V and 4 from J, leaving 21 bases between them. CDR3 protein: CASSLSGGLGPYNEQFF. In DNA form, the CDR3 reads TGTGCCAGCAGCCTAAGTGGGGGTTTAGGGCCTTACAATGAGCAGTTCTTC.

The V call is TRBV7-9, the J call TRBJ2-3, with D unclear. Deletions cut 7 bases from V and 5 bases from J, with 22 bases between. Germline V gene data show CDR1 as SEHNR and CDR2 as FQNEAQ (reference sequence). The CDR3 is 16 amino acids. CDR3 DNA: TGTGCCAGCACCCCTAGGGCTAGTGCCCTTGGAGATACGCAGTATTTT. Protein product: CASTPRASALGDTQYF.

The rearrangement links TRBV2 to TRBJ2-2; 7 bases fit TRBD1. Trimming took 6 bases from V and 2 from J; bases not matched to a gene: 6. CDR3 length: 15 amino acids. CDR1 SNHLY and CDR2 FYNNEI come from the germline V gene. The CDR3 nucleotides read TGTGCCAGCAGCTTCAGGGGGTTTAACACCGGGGAGCTGTTTTTT. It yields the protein CASSFRGFNTGELFF.

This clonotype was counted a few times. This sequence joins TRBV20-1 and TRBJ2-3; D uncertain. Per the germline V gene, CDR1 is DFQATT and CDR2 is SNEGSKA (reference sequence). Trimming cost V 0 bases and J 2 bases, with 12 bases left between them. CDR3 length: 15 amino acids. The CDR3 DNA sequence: TGCAGTGCTAGAGACGGCACGATCAACACAGATACGCAGTATTTT. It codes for CSARDGTINTDTQYF.

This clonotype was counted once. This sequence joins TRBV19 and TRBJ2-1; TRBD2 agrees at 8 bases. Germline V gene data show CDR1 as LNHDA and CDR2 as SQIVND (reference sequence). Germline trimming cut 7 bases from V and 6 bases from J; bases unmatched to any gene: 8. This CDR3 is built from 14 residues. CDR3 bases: TGTGCCAGTACCCCAGCGGGGGCCTCCAATGAGCAGTTCTTC. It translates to CASTPAGASNEQFF.